This T cell receptor beta chain is drawn from a study of blood T cell repertoires in COVID-19. About the research overall: Sources were T cells, B-cell-depleted T cells, or PBMCs; the material itself was cDNA or gDNA.

Sequenced by immunoSEQ multiplex PCR; TCRdb stores in-frame clones only, minus some. The sample yields about 150,000 clones, roughly 89% seen once. The length of the CDR3 is 16 residues. Germline V lookup: CDR1 SEHNR, CDR2 FQNEAQ (reference sequence). V was pared by 6 bases and J by 2 bases, with 8 bases of the junction left unmatched. The sequence was obtained from a woman between 45 and 60 years old who had been exposed to COVID-19. Sequencing was performed on PBMCs or T cells enriched from blood (not recorded which). V usage is TRBV7-9 and J usage is TRBJ2-1; 9 nucleotides align to TRBD2. The CDR3 DNA is TGTGCCAGCAGTCCTAATAGCGGGAGCCCCTACAATGAGCAGTTCTTC. This gives the protein CASSPNSGSPYNEQFF.